Listed here are 23 T cell receptor beta chains from one sample, sequenced in a study of T-cell memory formation after mild COVID-19. TCRdb called the 5' RACE reads again in MiXCR, with one record for every CDR3 protein. The table shows more than 350,000 distinct CDR3 sequences, with roughly 21% occurring only once. Sequencing was done on a sample of PBMCs or a T cell subset sorted from them (not recorded which). These receptors came from an adult woman who had mild COVID-19 (a few samples of this study predate the infection). Cell type and time point are not known.

This clonotype was counted at least ten times. The V and J genes are TRBV30 and TRBJ2-7; D is undetermined. Per germline, CDR1 GTSNPN and CDR2 SVGIG (reference sequence). The CDR3 loop spans 11 amino acids. Between the trimmed V and J ends, which lost 0 bases and 6 bases, there was a span of 6 bases. The CDR3 protein is CAWSVYSEQYF. The CDR3 coding sequence is TGTGCCTGGAGTGTATATTCCGAGCAGTACTTC.

The J gene is TRBJ2-7, the V gene TRBV20-1; a possible D gene is TRBD1 (6 bases). This CDR3 is 13 amino acids long. Per germline, CDR1 DFQATT and CDR2 SNEGSKA (reference sequence). The germline V and J ends were trimmed by 3 bases and 2 bases, with 11 bases remaining between them. The CDR3 spells CSASRTGTYEQYF. The CDR3 nucleotides are TGCAGTGCTAGCCGAACAGGGACCTACGAGCAGTACTTC.

The J gene is TRBJ1-1, the V gene TRBV20-1; D ambiguous. The germline V gene has CDR1 DFQATT and CDR2 SNEGSKA (reference sequence). Trimming took off 5 bases at V and 10 bases at J, with 14 bases between the two ends. The CDR3 sequence is 11 residues long. CDR3 DNA sequence: TGCAGTGCTGAAGAGATTCTTGGAGCTTTCTTT. Its translation: CSAEEILGAFF.

This clonotype was seen more than once but under ten times. The J gene is TRBJ2-5, the V gene TRBV9; D ambiguous. This CDR3 is 13 amino acids long. Germline-derived CDR1 and CDR2 are SGDLS and YYNGEE. V was trimmed by 3 bases and J by 4 bases, leaving 10 bases between them. The CDR3 spells CASSGISGETQYF. For the CDR3, the DNA is TGTGCCAGCAGCGGAATTTCGGGAGAGACCCAGTACTTC.

The rearrangement links TRBV7-2 to TRBJ1-4; D might be TRBD1 (5 bases). Germline-derived CDR1 and CDR2 are SGHTA and FQGNSA. The CDR3 is made up of 15 amino acids. V shed 0 bases and J shed 8 bases, with 13 bases lying between them. Written as DNA, the CDR3 is TGTGCCAGCAGCTTAGCGCGGGGGATTGGGGAAAAACTGTTTTTT. Its protein is CASSLARGIGEKLFF.

This clonotype was observed a handful of times. V gene TRBV5-1 combines with J gene TRBJ1-2; D may be TRBD1 (6 bases). V lost 7 bases and J 4 bases, leaving 17 bases between the germline ends. CDR1 is SGHRS and CDR2 is YFSETQ in the germline V gene. This CDR3 has 14 amino acids. The CDR3, as DNA: TGCGCCAGCGCGGGGCAGGGGAAGGTCTATGGCTACACCTTC. This codes for CASAGQGKVYGYTF. Full variable domain (missing parts from reference TRBV5-1 and TRBJ1-2): KAGVTQTPRYLIKTRGQQVTLSCSPISGHRSVSWYQQTPGQGLQFLFEYFSETQRNKGNFPGRFSGRQFSNSRSEMNVSTLELGDSALYLCASAGQGKVYGYTFGSGTRLTVV.

The chain couples TRBV24-1 to TRBJ2-1; tentative D call: TRBD2 (5 bases). The CDR3 has 14 residues. Deletions cut 4 bases from V and 2 bases from J, with 8 bases between. Looked up from germline, CDR1 is KGHDR and CDR2 is SFDVKD. In DNA form, the CDR3 reads TGTGCCACCAGTGACGACGGGGCCTACAATGAGCAGTTCTTC. It specifies CATSDDGAYNEQFF.

This clonotype has just a few counts. This chain links TRBV6-1 with TRBJ2-7; perhaps D is TRBD1 or TRBD2 (6 bases each). CDR1 and CDR2 from the germline V gene are MNHNS and SASEGT. Trimming removed 2 bases from V and 0 bases from J, with 23 bases in between. CDR3 length equals 19 residues. DNA for the CDR3: TGTGCCAGCAGTGAATCCCTTGAGGGGGGACGGATTTTCTCCTACGAGCAGTACTTC. It is translated as CASSESLEGGRIFSYEQYF.

The chain couples TRBV7-2 to TRBJ1-5, with TRBD1 as a possible D gene (5 bases). Looked up from germline, CDR1 is SGHTA and CDR2 is FQGNSA. This CDR3 comprises 16 residues. Trimming removed 0 bases from V and 1 base from J, with 10 bases in between. Written as DNA, the CDR3 is TGTGCCAGCAGCTTAGCGGCAGGGTGGAGCAATCAGCCCCAGCATTTT. It specifies CASSLAAGWSNQPQHF. Full variable domain (rest looked up from reference TRBV7-2 and TRBJ1-5): GAGVSQSPSNKVTEKGKDVELRCDPISGHTALYWYRQSLGQGLEFLIYFQGNSAPDKSGLPSDRFSAERTGGSVSTLTIQRTQQEDSAVYLCASSLAAGWSNQPQHFGDGTRLSIL.

This clonotype was seen many times. This chain joins TRBV2 and TRBJ2-7, with TRBD1 matching 7 bases. The junction had 1 base not matched to a gene; V was cut back by 1 base and J by 1 base. The CDR3 sequence is 14 residues long. Germline lookup yields CDR1 SNHLY and CDR2 FYNNEI. The CDR3 bases are TGTGCCAGCAGTGAAGGGGACAGTTCCTACGAGCAGTACTTC. As protein: CASSEGDSSYEQYF.

The gene calls are TRBV27 and TRBJ2-7; possibly TRBD1 for D (5 bases). V lost 1 base and J 3 bases, leaving 13 bases between the germline ends. This CDR3 is built from 15 residues. Germline CDR1 reads MNHEY; CDR2 reads SMNVEV (reference sequence). DNA for the CDR3: TGTGCCAGCAGTTTATATGGCAGGGTCCACTACGAGCAGTACTTC. Its protein product is CASSLYGRVHYEQYF.

This clonotype was recorded a few times. This chain connects TRBV20-1 to TRBJ2-2, with a weak D call TRBD2 (6 bases). CDR1 and CDR2 from the germline V gene are DFQATT and SNEGSKA (reference sequence). V was trimmed by 1 base and J by 2 bases, leaving 11 bases between them. The CDR3 runs 15 residues. The CDR3 loop reads CSARVTGENTGELFF. DNA for the CDR3: TGCAGTGCTAGAGTGACGGGAGAAAACACCGGGGAGCTGTTTTTT.

The genes are TRBV5-1 and TRBJ1-1, with D possibly being TRBD1 (6 bases). This CDR3 is built from 15 residues. The V end was cut by 0 bases, the J end by 0 bases, with 9 bases between. Germline CDR1 SGHRS, CDR2 YFSETQ. The DNA of the CDR3 is TGCGCCAGCAGCTTGGACAGGGAGATGAACACTGAAGCTTTCTTT. Protein: CASSLDREMNTEAFF.

This rearrangement joins TRBV29-1 to TRBJ2-1; D uncertain. V lost 8 bases to trimming and J lost 9 bases, with 14 bases between them. The CDR3 length is 11 residues. Germline V gene sequence: CDR1 SQVTM, CDR2 ANQGSEA. The CDR3 bases are TGCAGCTCACTCGTCTTCGGTGAGCAGTTCTTC. This codes for CSSLVFGEQFF.

In this sample, this clonotype turned up a few times. CDR3 bases: TGCAGTGCTAGATCTCAGGCAGCATATAGCAATCAGCCCCAGCATTTT. This codes for CSARSQAAYSNQPQHF. V and J are TRBV20-1 and TRBJ1-5; D remains ambiguous. The CDR3 runs 16 residues. Trimming pared 2 bases from V and 0 bases from J, leaving 14 bases between. In germline, CDR1 is DFQATT, CDR2 SNEGSKA (reference sequence).

The chain links TRBV7-2 to TRBJ2-1, with 10 bases matching TRBD2. V gave up 5 bases and J gave up 7 bases; unmatched junction bases: 11. Looked up from germline, CDR1 is SGHTA and CDR2 is FQGNSA. CDR3 size: 16 residues. In DNA, the CDR3 is TGTGCCAGCAGCGCCGTAGGAGCGGGAGGGCAAAATGAGCAGTTCTTC. It encodes CASSAVGAGGQNEQFF.

In its sample, this clonotype was seen many times. V is TRBV9 and J is TRBJ2-7; perhaps D is TRBD1 or TRBD2 (6 bases each). The length of the CDR3 is 15 residues. From germline, CDR1 is SGDLS and CDR2 YYNGEE. The V gene lost 1 base and the J gene lost 3 bases, with 14 bases spanning the gap. CDR3 sequence: CASSVFGGPYYEQYF. CDR3 in DNA: TGTGCCAGCAGCGTATTTGGGGGGCCCTACTACGAGCAGTACTTC.

The V call is TRBV5-1, the J call TRBJ2-3; D gene ambiguous. The CDR3 has 14 amino acids. Trimming took off 3 bases at V and 5 bases at J, with 13 bases between the two ends. Germline CDR1 is SGHRS and CDR2 is YFSETQ. The DNA of the CDR3 is TGCGCCAGCAGCTCCGGGTCCGGAATAGATACGCAGTATTTT. Translation gives CASSSGSGIDTQYF.

The sample holds a few counts of this clonotype. This chain connects TRBV7-2 to TRBJ2-7; 9 nucleotides align to TRBD2. The germline CDR1 and CDR2 sequences are SGHTA and FQGNSA. The junction had 3 bases not matched to a gene; V was cut back by 6 bases and J by 6 bases. There are 12 residues in the CDR3. The CDR3 loop reads CASSPSGTEQYF. In nucleotides, the CDR3 is TGTGCCAGCAGTCCTAGCGGGACCGAGCAGTACTTC.

This clonotype was detected many times. This sequence joins TRBV12-3 or TRBV12-4 and TRBJ2-1; 9 positions agree with TRBD2. The CDR3 runs to 14 residues. Losses at the gene ends were 6 bases for V and 7 bases for J; bases not matched to a gene: 7. CDR3 amino acids: CASSSRTSANEQFF. The CDR3 nucleotides read TGTGCCAGCAGCTCTCGGACTAGCGCGAATGAGCAGTTCTTC.

In this sample, this clonotype turned up many times. V and J are TRBV11-2 and TRBJ2-1; 8 nucleotides match TRBD2. Germline V gene data show CDR1 as SGHAT and CDR2 as FQNNGV. The CDR3 spans 17 residues. The V gene end was trimmed by 3 bases and the J gene end by 8 bases; junction bases not matched to a gene: 15. DNA for the CDR3: TGTGCCAGCAGCTTGTCAACGGGAGGGCCTCGTTCCTATGAGCAGTTCTTC. Its protein is CASSLSTGGPRSYEQFF.

This clonotype showed up just a few times. V usage is TRBV5-1 and J usage is TRBJ2-7; 8 bases fit TRBD2. This CDR3 has 15 residues. Germline values: CDR1 SGHRS, CDR2 YFSETQ. The trim removed 5 bases at V and 0 bases at J, leaving 7 bases unmatched. CDR3: CASRPGGLSSYEQYF. Written as DNA, the CDR3 is TGCGCCAGCAGACCGGGGGGGCTGAGCTCCTACGAGCAGTACTTC.

The rearrangement joins TRBV6-6 to TRBJ1-2, with D perhaps TRBD1 (5 bases). Looked up from germline, CDR1 is MNHNY and CDR2 is SVGAGI (reference sequence). The V end was cut by 5 bases, the J end by 1 base, with 20 bases between. The CDR3 has 17 residues. The CDR3 DNA sequence: TGTGCCAGCAGTCCTTTTCCCGCCAGGGCAAATAACTATGGCTACACCTTC. Its protein is CASSPFPARANNYGYTF.